This TCR beta chain came from a study of blood T cells in healthy people across ages. The study, taken as a whole, reports: Naive T cell percentage and TCR beta diversity correlated strongly.

For the second PCR, which ran for about 6 to 11 cycles, a sample-barcoded 5' primer and a J-beta primer mix were used. TCRdb called the 5' RACE reads again in MiXCR, with one record for every CDR3 protein. This sample has some 1.4 million distinct CDR3 sequences, with roughly 40% found just once. CDR3 size: 15 residues. Germline V gene sequence: CDR1 GTSNPN, CDR2 SVGIG (reference sequence). About this clonotype itself: Antigen: not known.

This chain joins TRBV30 and TRBJ2-1, with TRBD2 matching over 12 bases. Matching the DNA end better, TRBJ2-7 makes the J call doubtful. The material sequenced was blood. This receptor was taken from a woman under 30 in good health. This CDR3 reads CARLGTSGLNNEQYF. The CDR3 DNA reads as TGTGCCCGCCTTGGGACTAGCGGGTTGAACAATGAGCAGTACTTC.